Here is one T cell receptor beta chain with its context. Its antigen is currently unknown. The data were taken from a study of PD-1 blockade in classical Hodgkin lymphoma. The data were produced by immunoSEQ multiplex PCR, yet TCRdb's version contains in-frame clones alone and is incomplete. Of around 13,000 clones listed, more than 65% are singletons. Each patient experienced a relapse that followed autologous stem cell transplantation, and brentuximab vedotin exposure varied. CD8+ T cells were isolated from thawed PBMCs by magnetic negative selection. Findings of the study overall: By cycle point C4D1, TCR diversity had risen significantly in CD4+ cells (but not CD8+ cells). Baseline diversity was lower in partial responders and progressors than complete responders. After ASCT, patients who started nivolumab under 1 year later were excluded.

Deletions cut 10 bases from V and 3 bases from J, with 24 bases between. Germline CDR1 reads WSHSY; CDR2 reads SAAADI. The CDR3 has 16 residues. This specimen was CD8+ T cells from blood, taken at baseline. This receptor was obtained from a human donor with classical Hodgkin lymphoma. This sequence joins TRBV10-2 and TRBJ1-1, with D uncertain. This CDR3 is CATGPGRSDFHTEAFF. CDR3 in DNA: TGCGCCACCGGTCCTGGGAGGTCGGACTTTCACACTGAAGCTTTCTTT.